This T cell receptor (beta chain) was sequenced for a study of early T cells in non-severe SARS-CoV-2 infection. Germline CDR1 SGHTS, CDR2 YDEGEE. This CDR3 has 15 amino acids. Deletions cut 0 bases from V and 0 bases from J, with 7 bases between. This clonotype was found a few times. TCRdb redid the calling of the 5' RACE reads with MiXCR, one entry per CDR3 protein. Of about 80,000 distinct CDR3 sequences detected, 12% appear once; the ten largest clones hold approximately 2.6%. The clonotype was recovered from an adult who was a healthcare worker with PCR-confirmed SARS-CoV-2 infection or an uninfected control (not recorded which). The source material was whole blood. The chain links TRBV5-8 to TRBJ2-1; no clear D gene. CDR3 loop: CASSLEGSSYNEQFF. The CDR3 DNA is TGTGCCAGCAGCTTGGAGGGCAGCTCCTACAATGAGCAGTTCTTC.